This T cell receptor beta chain was sequenced during a study of Graves' ophthalmopathy and Graves' hyperthyroidism. Each donor who had ophthalmopathy showed moderate-to-severe activity, a CAS of ≥3, a NOSPECS of ≥4, and a duration under 3 months. Diagnosis was based on clinical symptoms, serum thyroxine, TRAb, thyroid ultrasound and orbital computed tomography. Germline V CDR1 and CDR2: SGHTS, YDEGEE. Deletions cut 1 base from V and 0 bases from J, with 8 bases between. This CDR3 is built from 15 residues. This clonotype was counted at least ten times. Its antigen is not identified. TCR beta CDR3 amplification used RNA transcripts. HTBI primers were used in a first-round RT-PCR, which preceded a second-round multiplex PCR. TCRdb analysed the multiplex PCR reads with MiXCR anew, one entry per CDR3 protein. The sample yields hundreds of thousands of distinct CDR3 sequences, about 40% seen once. Whole-study findings and limits: Most clonotypes expanded in thyroid above 0.001 frequency were present in blood too.

Material for sequencing was peripheral blood. The rearrangement uses TRBV5-8 and TRBJ1-3, with D unclear. The receptor was derived from an adult man with Graves' ophthalmopathy. The CDR3, as DNA: TGTGCCAGCAGCTTGAGGAGAATCTCTGGAAACACCATATATTTT. Protein product: CASSLRRISGNTIYF.